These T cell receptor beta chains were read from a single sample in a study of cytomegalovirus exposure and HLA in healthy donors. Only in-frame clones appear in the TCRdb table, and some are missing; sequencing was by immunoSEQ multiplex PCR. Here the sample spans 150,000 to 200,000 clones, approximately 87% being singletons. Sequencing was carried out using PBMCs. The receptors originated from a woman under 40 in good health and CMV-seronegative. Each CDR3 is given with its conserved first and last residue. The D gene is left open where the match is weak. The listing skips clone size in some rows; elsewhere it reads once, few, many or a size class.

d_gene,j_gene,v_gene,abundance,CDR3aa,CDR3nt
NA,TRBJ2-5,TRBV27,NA,CASSLVPGETQYF,TGTGCCAGCAGTTTAGTCCCAGGAGAGACCCAGTACTTC
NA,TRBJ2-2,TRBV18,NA,CASSPVAELTGELFF,TGTGCCAGCTCACCAGTAGCGGAGTTAACCGGGGAGCTGTTTTTT
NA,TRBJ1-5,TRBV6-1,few,CASSGLTGPLGQPQHF,TGTGCCAGCAGTGGCCTGACAGGTCCTTTAGGACAGCCCCAGCATTTT
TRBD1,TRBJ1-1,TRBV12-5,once,CASGLGQGNTEAFF,TGTGCTAGTGGTTTGGGACAGGGCAACACTGAAGCTTTCTTT
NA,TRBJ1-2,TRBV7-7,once,CASLSPVGYGYTF,TGTGCTAGCCTCTCCCCGGTTGGGTATGGCTACACCTTC
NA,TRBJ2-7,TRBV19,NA,CASSPRVASHYEQYF,TGTGCCAGTAGTCCTAGAGTAGCATCTCACTACGAGCAGTACTTC
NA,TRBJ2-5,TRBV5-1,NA,CASSIKQETQYF,TGCGCCAGCAGCATTAAACAAGAGACCCAGTACTTC
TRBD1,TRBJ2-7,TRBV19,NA,CASSSQQGYEQYF,TGTGCCAGTAGTTCGCAACAGGGGTACGAGCAGTACTTC
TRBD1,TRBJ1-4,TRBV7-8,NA,CASSLRDRREKLFF,TGTGCCAGCAGCTTAAGGGACAGGCGGGAAAAACTGTTTTTT
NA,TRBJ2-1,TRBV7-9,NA,CASSSPGLPSYNEQFF,TGTGCCAGCAGCTCGCCCGGACTCCCCTCCTACAATGAGCAGTTCTTC
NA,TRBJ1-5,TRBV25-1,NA,CASSEIGGNQPQHF,TGTGCCAGCAGTGAAATTGGGGGCAATCAGCCCCAGCATTTT
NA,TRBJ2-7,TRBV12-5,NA,CASGLGPRQASYEQYF,TGTGCTAGTGGTTTGGGCCCAAGACAGGCCTCCTACGAGCAGTACTTC
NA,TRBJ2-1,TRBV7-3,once,CASSLAGSSYNEQFF,TGTGCCAGCAGCTTAGCAGGGAGTTCCTACAATGAGCAGTTCTTC
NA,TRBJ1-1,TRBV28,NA,CASRPQGPRNTEAFF,TGTGCCAGCAGGCCCCAGGGCCCTAGGAACACTGAAGCTTTCTTT
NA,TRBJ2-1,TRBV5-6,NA,CASSPLRQVLVNNEQFF,TGTGCCAGCAGTCCCCTCCGGCAAGTACTAGTCAACAATGAGCAGTTCTTC
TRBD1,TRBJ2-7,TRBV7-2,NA,CASSQNGQGSWNEQYF,TGTGCCAGCAGCCAAAACGGACAGGGGAGTTGGAACGAGCAGTACTTC
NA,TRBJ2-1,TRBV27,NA,CASSGTDTYNEQFF,TGTGCCAGCAGCGGGACGGACACCTACAATGAGCAGTTCTTC
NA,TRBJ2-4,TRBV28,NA,CASLGTPAKNIQYF,TGTGCCAGCCTGGGGACACCAGCCAAAAACATTCAGTACTTC
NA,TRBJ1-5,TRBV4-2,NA,CASSQDYGSRIGNQPQHF,TGTGCCAGCAGCCAAGACTATGGCTCCCGCATAGGCAATCAGCCCCAGCATTTT
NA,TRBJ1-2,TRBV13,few,CAIPSATLVPSYGYTF,TGTGCCATCCCCTCCGCGACCTTGGTCCCGTCTTATGGCTACACCTTC
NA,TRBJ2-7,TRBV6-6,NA,CASRAGLSYEQYF,TGTGCCAGCAGGGCGGGACTCAGCTACGAGCAGTACTTC
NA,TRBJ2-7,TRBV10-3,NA,CAIKGPQTYEQYF,TGTGCCATCAAGGGCCCCCAAACCTACGAGCAGTACTTC
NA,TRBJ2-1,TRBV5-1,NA,CASSLVRGSYNEQFF,TGCGCCAGCAGCTTGGTTAGGGGAAGCTACAATGAGCAGTTCTTC
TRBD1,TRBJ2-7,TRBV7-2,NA,CASSLALDRGAGQYF,TGTGCCAGCAGCTTAGCGTTGGACAGGGGCGCCGGGCAGTACTTC
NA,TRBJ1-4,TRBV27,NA,CASIVRRLNEKLFF,TGTGCCAGCATCGTACGGAGACTTAATGAAAAACTGTTTTTT
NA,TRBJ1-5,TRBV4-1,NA,CASGGNQPQHF,TGCGCCAGCGGAGGAAATCAGCCCCAGCATTTT
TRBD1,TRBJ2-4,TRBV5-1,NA,CASSQQGGKNIQYF,TGCGCCAGCAGCCAACAGGGGGGCAAAAACATTCAGTACTTC
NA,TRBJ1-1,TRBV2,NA,CASRAGTHEAFF,TGTGCCAGCAGAGCCGGGACCCATGAAGCTTTCTTT
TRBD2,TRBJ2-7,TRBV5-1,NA,CASSSDGSSGGPYEQYF,TGCGCCAGCAGCTCTGACGGATCTAGCGGGGGCCCCTACGAGCAGTACTTC
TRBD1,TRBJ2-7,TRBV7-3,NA,CASSSKEGATQYF,TGTGCCAGCAGCTCGAAAGAGGGGGCGACGCAGTACTTC
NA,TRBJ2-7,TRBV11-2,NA,CASSLRLYYEQYF,TGTGCCAGCAGCTTAAGGCTCTACTACGAGCAGTACTTC
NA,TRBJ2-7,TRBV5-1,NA,CASSLRGQGGEQYF,TGCGCCAGCAGCTTGAGAGGTCAGGGGGGCGAGCAGTACTTC
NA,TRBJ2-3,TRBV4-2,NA,CASSPERNTDTQYF,TGTGCCAGCAGCCCCGAGCGAAACACAGATACGCAGTATTTT
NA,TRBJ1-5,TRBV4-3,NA,CASSQDIGRTNQPQHF,TGCGCCAGCAGCCAAGACATCGGCCGGACCAATCAGCCCCAGCATTTT
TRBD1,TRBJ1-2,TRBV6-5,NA,CASSHQPQGASGYTF,TGTGCCAGCAGCCACCAGCCTCAGGGGGCGAGTGGCTACACCTTC
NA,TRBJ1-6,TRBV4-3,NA,CASSQENRARAKNSPLHF,TGCGCCAGCAGCCAAGAGAACCGGGCCAGAGCCAAGAATTCACCCCTCCACTTT